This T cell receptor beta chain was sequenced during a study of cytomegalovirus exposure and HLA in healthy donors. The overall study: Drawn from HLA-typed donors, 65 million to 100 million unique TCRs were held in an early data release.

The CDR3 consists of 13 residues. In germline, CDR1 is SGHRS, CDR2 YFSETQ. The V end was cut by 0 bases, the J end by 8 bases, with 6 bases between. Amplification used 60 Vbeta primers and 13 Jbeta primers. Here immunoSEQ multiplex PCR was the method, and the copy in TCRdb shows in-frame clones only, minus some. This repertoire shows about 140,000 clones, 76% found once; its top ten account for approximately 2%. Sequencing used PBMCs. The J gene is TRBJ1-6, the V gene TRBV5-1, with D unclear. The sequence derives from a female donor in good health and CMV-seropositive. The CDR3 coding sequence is TGCGCCAGCAGCTTGGTAGAGTATTCACCCCTCCACTTT. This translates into CASSLVEYSPLHF.